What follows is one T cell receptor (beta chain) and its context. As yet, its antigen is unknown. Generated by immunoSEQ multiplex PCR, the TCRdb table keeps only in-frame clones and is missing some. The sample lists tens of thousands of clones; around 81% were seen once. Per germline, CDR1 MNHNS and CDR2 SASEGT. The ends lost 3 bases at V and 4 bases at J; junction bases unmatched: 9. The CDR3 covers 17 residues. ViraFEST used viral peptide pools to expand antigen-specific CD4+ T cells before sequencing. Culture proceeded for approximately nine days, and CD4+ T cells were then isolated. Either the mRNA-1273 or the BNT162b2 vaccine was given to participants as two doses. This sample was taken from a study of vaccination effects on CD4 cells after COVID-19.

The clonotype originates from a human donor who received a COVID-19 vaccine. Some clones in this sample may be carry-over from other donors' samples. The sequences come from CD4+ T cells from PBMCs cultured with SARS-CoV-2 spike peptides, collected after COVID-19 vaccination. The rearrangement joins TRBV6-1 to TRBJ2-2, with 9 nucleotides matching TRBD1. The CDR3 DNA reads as TGTGCCAGCAGTGACCCCCGGACAGGGGCTATCACCGGGGAGCTGTTTTTT. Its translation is CASSDPRTGAITGELFF.